The 29 T cell receptor beta chains below were found in one sample sequenced in a study of T-cell memory formation after mild COVID-19. From the 5' RACE reads, TCRdb called clonotypes with MiXCR, one entry per CDR3 protein. The sample holds approximately 350,000 distinct CDR3 sequences; around 28% are singletons and the top ten take less than 15%. The material sequenced was PBMCs or a T cell subset sorted from them (not recorded which). The receptors were gathered from an adult woman who had mild COVID-19 (a few samples of this study predate the infection). Cell type and time point are not known.

This clonotype was seen a handful of times. The chain joins TRBV13 to TRBJ2-2, with D tentatively TRBD2 (6 bases). The V and J ends lost 5 bases and 4 bases respectively, with 14 bases between them. The V gene's germline CDR1 is PRHDT and CDR2 FYEKMQ (reference sequence). The CDR3 is 15 amino acids. CDR3 in DNA: TGTGCCAGCAGCGCGGGACTTACCCTCACCGGGGAGCTGTTTTTT. As protein: CASSAGLTLTGELFF.

This rearrangement joins TRBV29-1 to TRBJ2-3; D assignment may be TRBD1 or TRBD2 (6 bases each). V lost 4 bases and J 1 base, leaving 15 bases between the germline ends. CDR3 length: 15 residues. Germline V gene lookup returns CDR1 SQVTM and CDR2 ANQGSEA. For the CDR3, the DNA is TGCAGCGTTGTGGGATCAAGGGGGGGCACAGATACGCAGTATTTT. Its translation: CSVVGSRGGTDTQYF.

The CDR3 coding sequence is TGTGCCAGCAGCCCAGGGGGCGGCGGGGCCAACGTCCTGACTTTC. Protein: CASSPGGGGANVLTF. The chain links TRBV14 to TRBJ2-6, with 8 bases identical to TRBD1. This CDR3 has 15 residues. CDR1 and CDR2 (germline): SGHDN, FVKESK. V shed 4 bases, J shed 4 bases, and the junction held 3 bases outside the gene matches.

This clonotype was recorded a few times. DNA of the CDR3: TGTGCCAGCAGCGTGACCGGCTACGAGCAGTACTTC. This gives the protein CASSVTGYEQYF. This chain connects TRBV5-5 to TRBJ2-7; D ambiguous. The CDR3 runs 12 residues. CDR1 SGHKS and CDR2 YYEKEE come from the germline V gene (reference sequence). Trimming took off 4 bases at V and 3 bases at J, with 8 bases between the two ends.

This clonotype was picked up a small number of times. The genes are TRBV3-1 and TRBJ2-7; D gene uncertain. The V gene's germline CDR1 is LGHDT and CDR2 YNNKEL (reference sequence). CDR3 length: 12 amino acids. The V end lost 1 base, the J end lost 3 bases, and 4 bases lay between the germline ends. The CDR3 region is CASSQGYYEQYF. The CDR3 DNA reads TGTGCCAGCAGCCAAGGATACTACGAGCAGTACTTC.

This clonotype was counted ten times or more. The rearrangement links TRBV20-1 to TRBJ2-7; D ambiguous. V lost 1 base, J lost 0 bases, and 7 bases lay in between. CDR1 DFQATT and CDR2 SNEGSKA come from the germline V gene (reference sequence). The length of the CDR3 is 13 residues. This CDR3 is CSARATASYEQYF. As DNA, the CDR3 is TGCAGTGCTAGAGCAACAGCCTCCTACGAGCAGTACTTC.

This clonotype was seen ten or more times. CDR3 DNA sequence: TGCAGTGCTAGAGACTACAATGAGCAGTTCTTC. Translated, it gives CSARDYNEQFF. The rearrangement links TRBV20-1 to TRBJ2-1; no reliable D call. The V gene lost 0 bases and the J gene lost 3 bases, with 0 bases spanning the gap. The length of the CDR3 is 11 residues. CDR1 is DFQATT, CDR2 SNEGSKA, per germline (reference sequence).

In its sample, this clonotype was seen a few times. This chain joins TRBV6-5 and TRBJ2-7; D remains unclear. The germline gives CDR1 MNHEY, CDR2 SVGAGI. Trimming took 6 bases from V and 2 from J, leaving 14 bases between them. This CDR3 has 14 residues. CDR3 coding DNA: TGTGCCAGCAGCTATGGGGTTACTGCCTACGAGCAGTACTTC. Protein product: CASSYGVTAYEQYF.

This clonotype was seen a handful of times. This chain joins TRBV7-2 and TRBJ2-3, with 10 bases fitting TRBD2. CDR3 length: 14 residues. Germline assignment: CDR1 SGHTA and CDR2 FQGNSA. V shed 8 bases and J 4 bases; nucleotides not matched to a gene: 6. CDR3 region: CASVSGRASDTQYF. CDR3 sequence (DNA): TGTGCCAGCGTCAGCGGGAGGGCTTCAGATACGCAGTATTTT.

This clonotype was seen only a few times. The chain carries TRBV19 and TRBJ2-1, with a weak D call TRBD2 (6 bases). Trimming took 5 bases from V and 6 from J, leaving 11 bases between them. This CDR3 is built from 13 residues. CDR1 LNHDA and CDR2 SQIVND come from the germline V gene (reference sequence). This chain's CDR3 is CASSVRDSNEQFF. CDR3 DNA: TGTGCCAGTAGTGTCCGGGACTCCAATGAGCAGTTCTTC.

The V and J genes are TRBV4-3 and TRBJ2-1, with 8 bases fitting TRBD2. CDR1 is LGHNA and CDR2 is YSLEER in the germline V gene. Trimming cost V 4 bases and J 9 bases; bases outside gene matches: 11. The CDR3 extends over 15 amino acids. This CDR3 is CASSPLGAGVTEQFF. The CDR3 nucleotides are TGCGCCAGCAGCCCACTCGGAGCGGGAGTCACTGAGCAGTTCTTC.

The chain recombines TRBV4-1 with TRBJ2-2, with D perhaps assigned TRBD1 or TRBD2 (5 bases each). CDR1 and CDR2 (germline): MGHRA, YSYEKL. V was trimmed by 0 bases and J by 6 bases, leaving 8 bases between them. There are 14 residues in the CDR3. The CDR3 reads CASSQDRGPGELFF. In nucleotides, the CDR3 is TGCGCCAGCAGCCAAGATCGGGGCCCCGGGGAGCTGTTTTTT.

This chain uses TRBV5-1 with TRBJ1-1; D possibly corresponds to TRBD1 (6 bases). V gave up 4 bases and J gave up 2 bases, with 24 bases separating them. The CDR3 is made up of 18 amino acids. CDR1 and CDR2 (germline): SGHRS, YFSETQ. The CDR3 DNA follows: TGCGCCAGCAGCGCTGGAGACTCTTTGGGGGCCTATAACACTGAAGCTTTCTTT. As protein: CASSAGDSLGAYNTEAFF.

The J gene is TRBJ2-3, the V gene TRBV5-1; the D is unclear. CDR1 is SGHRS and CDR2 is YFSETQ in the germline V gene. V lost 0 bases, J lost 3 bases, and 5 bases lay in between. The CDR3 is 13 amino acids. CDR3 region: CASSLDQTDTQYF. DNA of the CDR3: TGCGCCAGCAGCTTGGATCAAACAGATACGCAGTATTTT.

This chain links TRBV5-1 with TRBJ1-2, with TRBD1 as a possible D gene (5 bases). In germline, CDR1 is SGHRS, CDR2 YFSETQ. The CDR3 runs to 15 residues. The V gene lost 6 bases and the J gene lost 0 bases, with 15 bases spanning the gap. The CDR3 nucleotides read TGCGCCAGCAATTCAAGGGGAGAGACTAACTATGGCTACACCTTC. This gives the protein CASNSRGETNYGYTF.

For the CDR3, the DNA is TGCGCCAGCAGCTTGGGCGAGAGGGGGTCAACAGCTTTCTTT. It yields the protein CASSLGERGSTAFF. The V gene is TRBV5-1, the J gene TRBJ1-1; D perhaps matches TRBD1 (6 bases). CDR1 is SGHRS, CDR2 YFSETQ, per germline. V lost 0 bases, J lost 10 bases, and 16 bases lay in between. The CDR3 contains 14 residues.

The chain has TRBV12-3 or TRBV12-4 and TRBJ1-1, with no clear D. V was clipped by 5 bases and J by 4 bases, with 8 bases between them. The CDR3 length is 12 residues. The CDR3 is CASSPRLTEAFF. The CDR3 nucleotides are TGTGCCAGCAGTCCTAGACTCACTGAAGCTTTCTTT.

This clonotype was counted a few times. The chain couples TRBV15 to TRBJ2-3, with 7 nucleotides matching TRBD2. The CDR3 runs 15 residues. The germline V gene has CDR1 LNHNV and CDR2 YYDKDF (reference sequence). J gave up 6 bases and V 0 bases, and 6 bases lay outside the gene matches. The CDR3 is CATSRDLGGLDTQYF. As DNA, the CDR3 is TGTGCCACCAGCAGAGATCTGGGAGGGTTGGATACGCAGTATTTT.

In this sample, this clonotype turned up a few times. The chain employs TRBV4-2 and TRBJ2-1; 9 nucleotides line up with TRBD2. In germline, CDR1 is LGHNA, CDR2 YNFKEQ. This CDR3 has 17 amino acids. J lost 0 bases, V lost 1 base, and 4 bases had no gene match. CDR3 protein: CASSQASGVSSYNEQFF. CDR3 bases: TGTGCCAGCAGCCAAGCTAGCGGGGTCAGCTCCTACAATGAGCAGTTCTTC.

V usage is TRBV27 and J usage is TRBJ2-7, with 8 bases that match TRBD2. The germline CDR1 and CDR2 sequences are MNHEY and SMNVEV (reference sequence). V shed 8 bases and J 1 base; nucleotides not matched to a gene: 7. The CDR3 runs to 14 residues. The CDR3 spells CASWASGWSYEQYF. The DNA of the CDR3 is TGTGCCAGCTGGGCTAGCGGGTGGTCCTACGAGCAGTACTTC.

The CDR3 is CASSLYRDRAFTHNMNTEAFF. In nucleotides, the CDR3 is TGTGCCAGCAGCCTTTATAGGGACAGGGCATTCACCCACAACATGAACACTGAAGCTTTCTTT. The rearrangement links TRBV7-2 to TRBJ1-1; 9 bases match TRBD1. CDR1 and CDR2 (germline): SGHTA, FQGNSA. J was trimmed by 0 bases and V by 5 bases; bases with no gene match: 22. This CDR3 spans 21 amino acids.

The chain joins TRBV7-2 to TRBJ2-7; D is unclear. Deletions cut 1 base from V and 6 bases from J, with 19 bases between. The germline V gene has CDR1 SGHTA and CDR2 FQGNSA. The CDR3 runs to 16 residues. CDR3: CASSLGLDSSPGEQYF. DNA of the CDR3: TGTGCCAGCAGCTTAGGACTCGACTCCTCCCCGGGCGAGCAGTACTTC.

This clonotype has a handful of counts. V and J are TRBV5-1 and TRBJ2-1; 11 bases are shared with TRBD1. Losses at the gene ends were 3 bases for V and 5 bases for J; bases not matched to a gene: 4. The CDR3 runs to 15 residues. Germline V lookup: CDR1 SGHRS, CDR2 YFSETQ. CDR3 amino acids: CASSSGQGANNEQFF. In nucleotides, the CDR3 is TGCGCCAGCAGCTCCGGACAGGGGGCAAACAATGAGCAGTTCTTC.

This clonotype came up a few times. The chain recombines TRBV20-1 with TRBJ1-5; no reliable D call. This CDR3 region has 13 residues. Trimming removed 5 bases at V and 9 bases at J, with 17 bases between. CDR1 DFQATT and CDR2 SNEGSKA come from the germline V gene (reference sequence). This CDR3 is CSAPSRAAGPQHF. The CDR3 DNA reads TGCAGTGCTCCCTCGCGGGCCGCCGGGCCCCAGCATTTT.

This clonotype was counted between two and nine times. This chain uses TRBV13 with TRBJ1-1, with D maybe TRBD1 (5 bases). The V gene's germline CDR1 is PRHDT and CDR2 FYEKMQ (reference sequence). Trimming cost V 5 bases and J 0 bases, with 10 bases left between them. The length of the CDR3 is 14 residues. The CDR3 loop reads CASSPDKVNTEAFF. DNA for the CDR3: TGTGCCAGCAGCCCGGACAAGGTGAACACTGAAGCTTTCTTT. Full variable domain (missing parts from reference TRBV13 and TRBJ1-1): AAGVIQSPRHLIKEKRETATLKCYPIPRHDTVYWYQQGPGQDPQFLISFYEKMQSDKGSIPDRFSAQQFSDYHSELNMSSLELGDSALYFCASSPDKVNTEAFFGQGTRLTVV.

The V call is TRBV3-1, the J call TRBJ2-7, with D perhaps TRBD2 (6 bases). Germline values: CDR1 LGHDT, CDR2 YNNKEL (reference sequence). V was clipped by 1 base and J by 5 bases, with 12 bases between them. The CDR3 extends over 14 amino acids. CDR3 amino acids: CASSQVGSPHEQYF. The CDR3 DNA is TGTGCCAGCAGCCAAGTCGGGAGTCCCCACGAGCAGTACTTC.

This clonotype has more than one count but fewer than ten. The rearrangement uses TRBV6-5 and TRBJ1-1; D uncertain. V lost 5 bases and J 5 bases, leaving 9 bases between the germline ends. The CDR3 has 12 residues. Germline V CDR1 and CDR2: MNHEY, SVGAGI. This chain's CDR3 is CASSTPGTEAFF. The DNA for the CDR3 is TGTGCCAGCAGTACACCCGGGACTGAAGCTTTCTTT.

This clonotype was observed at least ten times. The junction departs from the called germline gene at one end, perhaps through a read error. The gene calls are TRBV2 and TRBJ2-1, with 8 bases identical to TRBD2. There are 14 residues in the CDR3. The germline gives CDR1 SNHLY, CDR2 FYNNEI. CDR3 in amino acids: CASSEARGDAEQFF. The DNA for the CDR3 is TGTGCCAGCAGCGAAGCGCGGGGGGACGCTGAGCAGTTCTTC.

This clonotype showed up just a few times. The rearrangement joins TRBV20-1 to TRBJ2-7, with D maybe TRBD2 (5 bases). V was clipped by 6 bases and J by 3 bases, with 15 bases between them. CDR1 is DFQATT, CDR2 SNEGSKA, per germline (reference sequence). The CDR3 length is 13 residues. The CDR3 DNA follows: TGCAGTGCCCGGACTGGCTTAGACTACGAGCAGTACTTC. It yields the protein CSARTGLDYEQYF.